This T cell receptor (beta chain) was obtained from a study of PD-L1 blockade in urothelial cancer. Turning to the study itself: Most of the 29 patients were males with bladder-origin urothelial cancer.

Time point noted: pretreatment peripheral blood. Sequenced by immunoSEQ multiplex PCR; TCRdb stores in-frame clones only, minus some. The data hold under 55,000 clones, with about 86% observed a single time. Between the trimmed V and J ends, which lost 11 bases and 0 bases, there was a span of 7 bases. Germline V gene lookup returns CDR1 SEHNR and CDR2 FQNEAQ (reference sequence). The CDR3 spans 11 residues. Material: PBMCs, obtained around atezolizumab (anti-PD-L1) treatment. The chain recombines TRBV7-9 with TRBJ2-5, with D hard to call. The clonotype was recovered from a man aged 65 to 79 with urothelial cancer. CDR3 in DNA: TGTGCCGGCCGGGACCAAGAGACCCAGTACTTC. Protein sequence: CAGRDQETQYF.